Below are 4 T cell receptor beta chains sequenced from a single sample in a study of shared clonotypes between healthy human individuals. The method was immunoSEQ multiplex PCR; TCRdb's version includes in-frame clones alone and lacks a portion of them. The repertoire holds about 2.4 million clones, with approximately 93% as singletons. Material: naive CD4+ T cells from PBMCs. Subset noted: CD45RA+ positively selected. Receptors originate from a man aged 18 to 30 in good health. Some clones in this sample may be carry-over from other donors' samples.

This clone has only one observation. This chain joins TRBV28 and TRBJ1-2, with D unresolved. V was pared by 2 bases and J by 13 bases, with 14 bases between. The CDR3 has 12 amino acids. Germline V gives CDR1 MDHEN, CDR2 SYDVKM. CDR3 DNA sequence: TGTGCCAGCAGTTTAGGGCGGGGTGGGTGCACCTTC. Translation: CASSLGRGGCTF.

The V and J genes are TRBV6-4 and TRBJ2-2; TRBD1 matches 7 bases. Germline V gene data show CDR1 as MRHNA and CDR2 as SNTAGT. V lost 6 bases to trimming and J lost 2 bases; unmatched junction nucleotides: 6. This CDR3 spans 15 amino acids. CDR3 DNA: TGTGCCAGCAGACGACAGGGAATAAACACCGGGGAGCTGTTTTTT. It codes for CASRRQGINTGELFF.

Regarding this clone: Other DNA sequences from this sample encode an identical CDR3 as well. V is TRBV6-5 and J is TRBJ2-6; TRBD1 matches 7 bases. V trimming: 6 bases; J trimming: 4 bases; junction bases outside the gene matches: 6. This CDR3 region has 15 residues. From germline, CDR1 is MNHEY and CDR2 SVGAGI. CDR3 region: CASSPTGAGANVLTF. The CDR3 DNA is TGTGCCAGCAGCCCCACAGGGGCGGGGGCCAACGTCCTGACTTTC.

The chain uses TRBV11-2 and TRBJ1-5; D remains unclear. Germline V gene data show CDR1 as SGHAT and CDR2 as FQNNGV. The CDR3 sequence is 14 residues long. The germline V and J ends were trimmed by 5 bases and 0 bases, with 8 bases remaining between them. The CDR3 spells CASSITDSNQPQHF. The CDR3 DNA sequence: TGTGCCAGCAGCATCACGGATAGCAATCAGCCCCAGCATTTT.